This T cell receptor (beta chain) was profiled in a study of cytomegalovirus exposure and HLA in healthy donors. The study's findings and limits: When a later analysis compared HLA-associated TCR beta chains with equally common others, the HLA-associated chains turned out to be more clonally expanded and to have lower generation probabilities. Within an earlier analysis, most TCR beta V segments proved productive either about 87% or about 30% of the time.

The donors, nominally healthy at sampling, likely had unrecorded immune exposures. It was with 60 Vbeta and 13 Jbeta primers that the PCR ran. As originally analysed: Unique TCR beta chains totaled some 80 million in a later count, with 8.5 million to 12 million of them shared. Sequencing used immunoSEQ multiplex PCR; TCRdb keeps in-frame clones, though not all of them. V and J calls plus clone size are reproduced from that table; the DNA served to infer D and trimming. The table shows some 150,000 clones, with 70% to 80% occurring only once. Per germline, CDR1 SQVTM and CDR2 ANQGSEA. CDR3 length equals 16 residues. The junction had 5 bases not matched to a gene; V was cut back by 2 bases and J by 1 base. As to this clone: Its antigen is undetermined.

The gene calls are TRBV29-1 and TRBJ2-1, with 10 bases matching TRBD2. This TCR was sampled from a young man in good health and CMV-seropositive. Material: PBMCs. The CDR3 loop is CSVEMPSGRSYNEQFF. The CDR3 coding sequence is TGCAGCGTTGAAATGCCTAGCGGGAGATCCTACAATGAGCAGTTCTTC.